What follows are 5 T cell receptor beta chains derived from one specimen sequenced in a study of T cells in Graves' hyperthyroidism and ophthalmopathy. TCR beta CDR3 sequences were amplified from RNA transcripts. TCR CDR3 underwent first-round RT-PCR with the HTBI primer set. TCRdb independently ran MiXCR on the multiplex PCR reads; one entry per CDR3 protein. The data contain about 600,000 distinct CDR3 sequences, 14% of them singletons. Sequenced material: blood. Receptor source: a woman aged 45-60 years with Graves' ophthalmopathy.

The CDR3 DNA follows: TGTGCCAGCGAGCGACAGGAAAAGAGCTCCTACAATGAGCAGTTCTTC. Translating it yields CASERQEKSSYNEQFF. This rearrangement joins TRBV28 to TRBJ2-1; tentative D call: TRBD1 (6 bases). Per germline, CDR1 MDHEN and CDR2 SYDVKM. There are 16 residues in the CDR3. Trimming stripped 8 bases from V and 0 bases from J, with 17 bases between.

This clonotype was detected ten times or more. The V gene is TRBV5-1, the J gene TRBJ2-1; 9 bases agree with TRBD2. The CDR3 consists of 14 residues. Germline CDR1 is SGHRS and CDR2 is YFSETQ. The V segment lost 3 bases and the J segment 5 bases; nucleotides outside the gene matches: 3. This CDR3 reads CASSWTSANNEQFF. For the CDR3, the DNA is TGCGCCAGCAGCTGGACTAGCGCCAACAATGAGCAGTTCTTC.

This clonotype was seen many times. CDR3: CASSLREVGYEQYF. CDR3 nucleotides: TGTGCCAGCAGCTTGCGGGAGGTTGGCTACGAGCAGTACTTC. The rearrangement uses TRBV7-2 and TRBJ2-7; TRBD2 matches 8 bases. This CDR3 comprises 14 residues. V lost 3 bases and J lost 3; bases outside the gene matches: 4. Germline V gene lookup returns CDR1 SGHTA and CDR2 FQGNSA.

The chain couples TRBV9 to TRBJ1-4; no clear D gene. V shed 0 bases and J shed 6 bases, with 15 bases lying between them. The CDR3 runs to 16 residues. Germline V CDR1 and CDR2: SGDLS, YYNGEE. The CDR3 sequence: CASSVAKTGNDEKLFF. The DNA for the CDR3 is TGTGCCAGCAGCGTAGCCAAGACGGGTAACGATGAAAAACTGTTTTTT.

This clonotype has a single count. The J gene is TRBJ1-5, the V gene TRBV12-3 or TRBV12-4; tentatively, D is TRBD1 (5 bases). The CDR3 loop spans 13 amino acids. Trimming cost V 4 bases and J 6 bases, with 10 bases left between them. The CDR3 nucleotides read TGTGCCAGCAGTTCGGACCAGGGTCAGCCCCAGCATTTT. It yields the protein CASSSDQGQPQHF.